The 9 T cell receptor beta chains listed next were all sequenced from one sample in a study of immune evolution from preneoplasia to lung adenocarcinoma. The assay was immunoSEQ multiplex PCR, and TCRdb's table has in-frame clones only and misses some. Among 8,000 to 9,500 clones listed, approximately 78% were seen once. Sequencing was done on a sample of FFPE minimally invasive lung adenocarcinoma tissue. These receptors were taken from a donor at least 70 years old with lung adenocarcinoma.

The chain couples TRBV27 to TRBJ2-2; TRBD2 matches at 7 bases. Germline lookup yields CDR1 MNHEY and CDR2 SMNVEV (reference sequence). After removal of 6 bases from V and 0 bases from J, the junction contained 4 bases not matched to a gene. CDR3 length: 15 residues. Here the CDR3 DNA reads TGTGCCAGCAGGGATCTAGCGGCGAACACCGGGGAGCTGTTTTTT. Protein product: CASRDLAANTGELFF.

This chain joins TRBV7-9 and TRBJ1-2, with unresolved D. V lost 1 base, J lost 7 bases, and 13 bases lay in between. The CDR3 consists of 14 residues. Germline V gene data show CDR1 as SEHNR and CDR2 as FQNEAQ (reference sequence). CDR3: CASSLGEAVSGYTF. CDR3 DNA sequence: TGTGCCAGCAGCTTAGGTGAGGCGGTATCTGGCTACACCTTC. Drawing the rest from reference TRBV7-9 and TRBJ1-2, the complete variable domain is DTGVSQNPRHKITKRGQNVTFRCDPISEHNRLYWYRQTLGQGPEFLTYFQNEAQLEKSRLLSDRFSAERPKGSFSTLEIQRTEQGDSAMYLCASSLGEAVSGYTFGSGTRLTVV.

Only a few counts were recorded for this clone. Other DNA sequences in this sample translate to the same CDR3. The V and J genes are TRBV30 and TRBJ2-1; 11 bases are a match to TRBD2. The V gene end was trimmed by 3 bases and the J gene end by 4 bases; junction bases not matched to a gene: 5. The CDR3 length is 15 residues. CDR1 GTSNPN and CDR2 SVGIG come from the germline V gene (reference sequence). For the CDR3, the DNA is TGTGCCTGGAGCGAATTAGCGGGAGGGTACAATGAGCAGTTCTTC. Translating it yields CAWSELAGGYNEQFF.

This clone was recorded a few times. This sequence joins TRBV12-5 and TRBJ2-1, with D possibly TRBD2 on 5 matching bases. V lost 1 base to trimming and J lost 0 bases, with 16 bases between them. Germline V gene sequence: CDR1 LGHNT, CDR2 FRNRAP. The CDR3 is made up of 18 amino acids. CDR3 in DNA: TGTGCTAGTGGTTTGGAGTTGAGCGGACGGGACTCCTACAATGAGCAGTTCTTC. It yields the protein CASGLELSGRDSYNEQFF.

The V and J genes are TRBV6-8 and TRBJ1-2; D gene unclear. The V end was cut by 2 bases, the J end by 6 bases, with 16 bases between. Per germline, CDR1 MNHGY and CDR2 SAAAGT. The CDR3 totals 15 residues. CDR3 sequence reads: CASSYIKGNLDGYTF. For the CDR3, the DNA is TGTGCCAGCAGTTACATTAAGGGAAATCTTGATGGCTACACCTTC.

This chain uses TRBV7-2 with TRBJ2-5; D not resolved. This CDR3 contains 15 residues. Germline V gene lookup returns CDR1 SGHTA and CDR2 FQGNSA. V was clipped by 5 bases and J by 3 bases, with 16 bases between them. CDR3 bases: TGTGCCAGCAGCGACCGACCGATGCCCAAAGAGACCCAGTACTTC. This codes for CASSDRPMPKETQYF. Drawing the rest from reference TRBV7-2 and TRBJ2-5, the complete variable domain is GAGVSQSPSNKVTEKGKDVELRCDPISGHTALYWYRQSLGQGLEFLIYFQGNSAPDKSGLPSDRFSAERTGGSVSTLTIQRTQQEDSAVYLCASSDRPMPKETQYFGPGTRLLVL.

This chain connects TRBV7-9 to TRBJ2-1; 11 bases fit TRBD2. CDR1 is SEHNR and CDR2 is FQNEAQ in the germline V gene (reference sequence). The CDR3 loop spans 18 amino acids. V lost 1 base and J lost 4; bases outside the gene matches: 9. CDR3 coding DNA: TGTGCCAGCAGCTTAGGATGGAGTAGCGGGAGGGTGTACAATGAGCAGTTCTTC. Protein sequence: CASSLGWSSGRVYNEQFF.

The genes are TRBV27 and TRBJ1-5, with 8 positions matching TRBD1. The CDR3 is 14 amino acids. In germline, CDR1 is MNHEY, CDR2 SMNVEV (reference sequence). The V and J ends lost 6 bases and 9 bases, in that order; junction bases with no gene match: 10. The CDR3 here is CASRPGTGGRPQHF. The CDR3 DNA is TGTGCCAGCAGACCGGGGACAGGTGGGCGGCCCCAGCATTTT.

V and J are TRBV19 and TRBJ1-1; 10 bases are shared with TRBD1. Germline lookup yields CDR1 LNHDA and CDR2 SQIVND (reference sequence). The CDR3 is 14 amino acids. J gave up 5 bases and V 5 bases, and 5 bases lay outside the gene matches. The CDR3 bases are TGTGCCAGTAGTGGACCGGGACAGGGGACTGAAGCTTTCTTT. Protein product: CASSGPGQGTEAFF.